This T cell receptor beta chain appears in the sequencing data of a study of cytotoxic CD8 clonotypes in ibrutinib-treated CLL. Trimming took 1 base from V and 1 from J, leaving 2 bases between them. Per the germline V gene, CDR1 is MNHNS and CDR2 is SASEGT. The CDR3 length is 13 residues. This clone was seen only once. Sequencing used immunoSEQ multiplex PCR; TCRdb keeps in-frame clones, though not all of them. Here the sample spans approximately 130,000 clones, 80% to 90% being singletons. The rearrangement joins TRBV6-1 to TRBJ1-5; D remains unclear. This TCR was recovered from a human donor with chronic lymphocytic leukemia. The starting material was PBMCs, obtained after 24 months of ibrutinib treatment. For the CDR3, the DNA is TGTGCCAGCAGTGAAGGCAGCAATCAGCCCCAGCATTTT. Residues: CASSEGSNQPQHF.